The rows below give T cell receptor beta chains drawn from one sample of a study of vaccination and CD4 T cells after COVID-19. Antigen specificity for these receptors is unknown. TCRdb processed the PCR reads anew with MiXCR; each CDR3 protein has one entry. Here the sample spans about 17,000 distinct CDR3 sequences, around 28% being singletons. The sequenced sample was cultured CD4+ T cells from blood. The receptors shown here come from a human donor with COVID-19. CDR3s include the opening cysteine and the closing phenylalanine or tryptophan. Fields, in order: clone size, J gene, D gene, V gene, CDR3 DNA, CDR3 protein. D genes are given only for firm matches. Not all rows give a size; the values are once, few, many and, for expanded clones, a class.

clone size: -
J gene: TRBJ1-2
D gene: -
V gene: TRBV6-1
CDR3 DNA: TGTGCCAGCAGAATCACCTATGGCTACACCTTC
CDR3 protein: CASRITYGYTF

clone size: few
J gene: TRBJ2-7
D gene: -
V gene: TRBV7-2
CDR3 DNA: TGTGCCAGCAGCCCAGGGGGGAGGGGGGCGGCCTACGAGCAGTACTTC
CDR3 protein: CASSPGGRGAAYEQYF

clone size: -
J gene: TRBJ2-3
D gene: TRBD2
V gene: TRBV7-2
CDR3 DNA: TGTGCCAGCAGCGTTAGCGGGGGGGCAGCAGATACGCAGTATTTT
CDR3 protein: CASSVSGGAADTQYF

clone size: -
J gene: TRBJ2-5
D gene: -
V gene: TRBV20-1
CDR3 DNA: TGCAGTGCGGAAGGATCAGGGGAGTGGGAGACCCAGTACTTC
CDR3 protein: CSAEGSGEWETQYF

clone size: few
J gene: TRBJ1-6
D gene: -
V gene: TRBV6-5
CDR3 DNA: TGTGCCAGCAGTTACGTTGGCAGCGGCGGGTCACCCCTCCACTTT
CDR3 protein: CASSYVGSGGSPLHF

clone size: few
J gene: TRBJ1-5
D gene: -
V gene: TRBV5-1
CDR3 DNA: TGCGCCAGCAGCTGGGACGGCAATCAGCCCCAGCATTTT
CDR3 protein: CASSWDGNQPQHF

clone size: -
J gene: TRBJ1-1
D gene: -
V gene: TRBV29-1
CDR3 DNA: TGCAGCGTTGCCGGGACGAACACTGAAGCTTTCTTT
CDR3 protein: CSVAGTNTEAFF

clone size: -
J gene: TRBJ1-1
D gene: -
V gene: TRBV7-9
CDR3 DNA: TGTGCCAGCAGCCCTCAGGGGAACACTGAAGCTTTCTTT
CDR3 protein: CASSPQGNTEAFF

clone size: -
J gene: TRBJ2-2
D gene: -
V gene: TRBV5-1
CDR3 DNA: TGCGCCAGCAGCTTGGCGGTGGGGCCAAAGAACACCGGGGAGCTGTTTTTT
CDR3 protein: CASSLAVGPKNTGELFF

clone size: few
J gene: TRBJ1-2
D gene: -
V gene: TRBV2
CDR3 DNA: TGTGCCAGCAGTCTGGGGAGAGGGTTCGATTCCTCCGGCTACACCTTC
CDR3 protein: CASSLGRGFDSSGYTF

clone size: few
J gene: TRBJ2-2
D gene: -
V gene: TRBV28
CDR3 DNA: TGTGCCAGCAGTCCCCGGGGCCAAAAAACCGGGGAGCTGTTTTTT
CDR3 protein: CASSPRGQKTGELFF

clone size: few
J gene: TRBJ2-2
D gene: TRBD1
V gene: TRBV24-1
CDR3 DNA: TGTGCCACCAGTCGGACAGGCACGAACACCGGGGAGCTGTTTTTT
CDR3 protein: CATSRTGTNTGELFF